The 16 T cell receptor beta chains below were found in one sample sequenced in a study of early stage breast cancer tumors. Clones were sequenced by immunoSEQ multiplex PCR, and TCRdb holds only the in-frame ones, with some missing. This sample has some 35,000 clones; approximately 74% occur once, and the top ten carry 6.5% to 8%. Sequencing used blood. The receptor source for this set is a person aged 55 to 70 with breast cancer.

The CDR3 is CASSYSNGLGVGEQFF. CDR3 nucleotide sequence: TGTGCCAGCAGTTACTCGAATGGTCTGGGAGTGGGTGAGCAGTTCTTC. V is TRBV6-5 and J is TRBJ2-1; D is perhaps TRBD2 (5 bases). Germline V gene data show CDR1 as MNHEY and CDR2 as SVGAGI. V shed 0 bases and J shed 9 bases, with 18 bases lying between them. The CDR3 contains 16 residues.

The chain joins TRBV28 to TRBJ1-1, with 10 positions matching TRBD1. The trim removed 2 bases at V and 1 base at J, leaving 10 bases unmatched. The CDR3 runs to 18 residues. Per the germline V gene, CDR1 is MDHEN and CDR2 is SYDVKM. The CDR3 loop is CASSLVGTGDLPNTEAFF. DNA of the CDR3: TGTGCCAGCAGTTTAGTTGGGACAGGGGACCTCCCGAACACTGAAGCTTTCTTT.

The V gene is TRBV28, the J gene TRBJ2-7; unclear D gene. The CDR3 runs to 18 residues. The V end lost 4 bases, the J end lost 3 bases, and 25 bases lay between the germline ends. Looked up from germline, CDR1 is MDHEN and CDR2 is SYDVKM. CDR3 loop: CASSSQSRPAAGYYEQYF. Here the CDR3 DNA reads TGTGCCAGCAGTTCTCAAAGCCGGCCCGCTGCTGGGTACTACGAGCAGTACTTC.

The chain couples TRBV5-5 to TRBJ1-3, with TRBD1 as a possible D gene (5 bases). V was clipped by 5 bases and J by 5 bases, with 14 bases between them. This CDR3 is built from 14 residues. Germline values: CDR1 SGHKS, CDR2 YYEKEE (reference sequence). CDR3 residues: CASSPDNNRNTIYF. The CDR3 region has the DNA TGTGCCAGCAGTCCGGACAATAACCGAAACACCATATATTTT.

The rearrangement uses TRBV5-1 and TRBJ1-3, with 9 bases identical to TRBD1. After removal of 0 bases from V and 3 bases from J, the junction contained 10 bases not matched to a gene. The CDR3 totals 18 residues. Looked up from germline, CDR1 is SGHRS and CDR2 is YFSETQ. The CDR3, as DNA: TGCGCCAGCAGCTTGGATGGTCCGGGACAGGGTATTGGAAACACCATATATTTT. The encoded protein is CASSLDGPGQGIGNTIYF.

The chain recombines TRBV27 with TRBJ2-1; 11 positions match TRBD2. CDR3 size: 16 residues. The V gene's germline CDR1 is MNHEY and CDR2 SMNVEV (reference sequence). V was pared by 6 bases and J by 3 bases, with 7 bases of the junction left unmatched. For the CDR3, the DNA is TGTGCCAGCAGCCCTTTCGGGACTAGCGGCTACAATGAGCAGTTCTTC. Residues: CASSPFGTSGYNEQFF.

The chain uses TRBV7-2 and TRBJ2-1; the match to TRBD2 covers 10 bases. Germline assignment: CDR1 SGHTA and CDR2 FQGNSA. The V gene end was trimmed by 5 bases and the J gene end by 7 bases; junction bases not matched to a gene: 5. The CDR3 is made up of 14 amino acids. CDR3 protein: CASSQGLAVNEQFF. The CDR3 nucleotides are TGTGCCAGCAGCCAAGGACTAGCGGTGAATGAGCAGTTCTTC.

This clone is a singleton in its sample. The V gene is TRBV15, the J gene TRBJ2-7; 12 nucleotides agree with TRBD1. Germline values: CDR1 LNHNV, CDR2 YYDKDF (reference sequence). The CDR3 has 16 residues. V lost 5 bases, J lost 3 bases, and 8 bases stayed unmatched. This chain's CDR3 is CATSPAGTGGVYEQYF. CDR3 coding DNA: TGTGCCACCAGCCCAGCCGGGACAGGGGGCGTCTACGAGCAGTACTTC.

This chain uses TRBV6-5 with TRBJ1-5; D ambiguous. Germline V lookup: CDR1 MNHEY, CDR2 SVGAGI. The germline V and J ends were trimmed by 4 bases and 7 bases, with 17 bases remaining between them. The CDR3 has 15 residues. The CDR3 loop reads CASSSQRGGGQPQHF. The DNA of the CDR3 is TGTGCCAGCAGTTCTCAGCGGGGAGGAGGGCAGCCCCAGCATTTT.

J is TRBJ1-2 and V is TRBV30, with TRBD1 matching over 9 bases. From germline, CDR1 is GTSNPN and CDR2 SVGIG (reference sequence). Unmatched junction bases numbered 13, after V lost 7 bases and J lost 4 bases. The CDR3 has 15 amino acids. The CDR3 nucleotides read TGTGCCTCTGGAGGGGACAGGGAATCCCCCTATGGCTACACCTTC. Protein sequence: CASGGDRESPYGYTF.

The table lists this clone with a count of one. The J gene is TRBJ1-3, the V gene TRBV16; D is ambiguous. CDR1 KGHSY and CDR2 FQNENV come from the germline V gene. The CDR3 is 14 amino acids. V lost 8 bases to trimming and J lost 4 bases, with 15 bases between them. CDR3 region: CASGESGLGNTIYF. In DNA form, the CDR3 reads TGTGCCAGCGGGGAAAGCGGCCTCGGAAACACCATATATTTT.

This rearrangement joins TRBV10-3 to TRBJ1-2, with 8 bases aligning to TRBD1. Germline CDR1 is ENHRY and CDR2 is SYGVKD. This CDR3 has 14 residues. Losses at the gene ends were 0 bases for V and 4 bases for J; bases not matched to a gene: 1. The CDR3 spells CAISESGQVYGYTF. The CDR3 DNA reads as TGTGCCATCAGTGAGTCGGGACAGGTCTATGGCTACACCTTC.

The chain links TRBV28 to TRBJ2-6; unclear D gene. V lost 5 bases and J lost 0, with 11 bases in between. Germline CDR1 MDHEN, CDR2 SYDVKM. There are 16 residues in the CDR3. In DNA, the CDR3 is TGTGCCAGCAGTCCCAGAAGATACTCTGGGGCCAACGTCCTGACTTTC. This sequence encodes CASSPRRYSGANVLTF.

This chain connects TRBV6-5 to TRBJ1-6; D is ambiguous. CDR3 length: 12 residues. CDR1 is MNHEY, CDR2 SVGAGI, per germline. V lost 8 bases and J lost 8, with 10 bases in between. As DNA, the CDR3 is TGTGCCAGCTGTAGTTCGGATTCACCCCTCCACTTT. Its protein is CASCSSDSPLHF.

The chain employs TRBV14 and TRBJ2-6; D gene ambiguous. Looked up from germline, CDR1 is SGHDN and CDR2 is FVKESK. With 5 bases removed from V and 1 base from J, the gap between germline ends came to 6 bases. This CDR3 comprises 14 residues. CDR3 protein: CASSRASGANVLTF. The DNA of the CDR3 is TGTGCCAGCAGCAGGGCATCTGGGGCCAACGTCCTGACTTTC.

The V gene is TRBV12-5, the J gene TRBJ2-3, with a tentative D call TRBD2 (6 bases). V lost 7 bases and J lost 4, with 15 bases in between. Germline V lookup: CDR1 LGHNT, CDR2 FRNRAP. The CDR3 is 14 residues long. The CDR3 DNA sequence: TGTGCTAGTGCCCTACTAACGGGGGCAGATACGCAGTATTTT. Residues: CASALLTGADTQYF.